The sequence of this T cell receptor beta chain was determined in a study of cytomegalovirus exposure and HLA in healthy donors. Findings and limits, study-wide: A later analysis linked a missense variant in DCLRE1C to the trimming of TCR beta V and J genes. In an earlier analysis, in under 700 donors, most V segments appeared productive either ~87% or ~30% of the time.

60 Vbeta and 13 Jbeta primers were used in PCR. The assay was immunoSEQ multiplex PCR, and TCRdb's table has in-frame clones only and misses some. In the table there are 150,000 to 200,000 clones, 68% of which are singletons. The CDR3 extends over 17 amino acids. CDR1 SGHVS and CDR2 FQNEAQ come from the germline V gene. Trimming removed 2 bases at V and 6 bases at J, with 22 bases between. Remarks on this clone: Its specificity is unknown.

The genes are TRBV7-8 and TRBJ1-1; D unresolved. The sample comprised PBMCs. This TCR was sampled from a middle-aged man in good health and CMV-seronegative. The CDR3 coding sequence is TGTGCCAGCAGCTTACGACCTGACGGCCAGGCCGGGGCTGAAGCTTTCTTT. Translated, it gives CASSLRPDGQAGAEAFF.